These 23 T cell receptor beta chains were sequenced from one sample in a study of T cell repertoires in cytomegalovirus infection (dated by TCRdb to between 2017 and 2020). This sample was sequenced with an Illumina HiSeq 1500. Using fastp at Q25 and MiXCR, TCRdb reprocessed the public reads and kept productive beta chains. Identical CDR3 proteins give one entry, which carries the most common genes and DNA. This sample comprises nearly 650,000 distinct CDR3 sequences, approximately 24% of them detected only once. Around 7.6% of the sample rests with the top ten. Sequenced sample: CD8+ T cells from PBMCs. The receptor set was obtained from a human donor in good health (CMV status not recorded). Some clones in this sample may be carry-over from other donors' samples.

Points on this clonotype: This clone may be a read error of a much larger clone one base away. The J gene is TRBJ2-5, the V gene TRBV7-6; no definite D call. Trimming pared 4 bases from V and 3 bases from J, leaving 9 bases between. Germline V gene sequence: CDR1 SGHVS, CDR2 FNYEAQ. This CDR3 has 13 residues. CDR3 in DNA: TGTGCCAGCAGCTCGGGCTCGGAAGAGACCCAGTACTTC. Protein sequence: CASSSGSEETQYF.

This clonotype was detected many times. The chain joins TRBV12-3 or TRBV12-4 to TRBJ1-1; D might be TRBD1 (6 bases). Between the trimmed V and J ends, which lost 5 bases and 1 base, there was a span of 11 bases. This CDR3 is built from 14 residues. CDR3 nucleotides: TGTGCCAGCAGTCCTGACAGGACGAACACTGAAGCTTTCTTT. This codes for CASSPDRTNTEAFF.

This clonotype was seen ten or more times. CDR3 nucleotide sequence: TGTGCCAGCAGTCGACAGGTCAAGGGCACTGAAGCTTTCTTT. Its translation is CASSRQVKGTEAFF. This chain links TRBV28 with TRBJ1-1; D is perhaps TRBD1 (6 bases). The CDR3 totals 14 residues. The germline CDR1 and CDR2 sequences are MDHEN and SYDVKM. Trimming pared 5 bases from V and 4 bases from J, leaving 14 bases between.

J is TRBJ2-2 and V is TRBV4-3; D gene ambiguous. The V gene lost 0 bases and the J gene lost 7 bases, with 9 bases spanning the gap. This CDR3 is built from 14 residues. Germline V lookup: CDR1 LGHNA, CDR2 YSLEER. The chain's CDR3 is CASSQEKWSGELFF. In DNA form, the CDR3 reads TGCGCCAGCAGCCAAGAAAAGTGGAGCGGGGAGCTGTTTTTT.

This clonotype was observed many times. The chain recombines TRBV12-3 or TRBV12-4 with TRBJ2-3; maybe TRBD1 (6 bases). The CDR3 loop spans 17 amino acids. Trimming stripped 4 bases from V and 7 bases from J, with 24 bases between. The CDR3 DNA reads TGTGCCAGCAGTTCCCCCCGGGCCGATAGGGGGTTTAATACGCAGTATTTT. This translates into CASSSPRADRGFNTQYF.

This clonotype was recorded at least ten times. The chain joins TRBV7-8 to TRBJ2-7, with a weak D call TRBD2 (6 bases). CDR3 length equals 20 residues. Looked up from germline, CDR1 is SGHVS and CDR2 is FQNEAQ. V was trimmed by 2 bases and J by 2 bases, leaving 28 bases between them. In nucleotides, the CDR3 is TGTGCCAGCAGCTTAAAGAGAGGAGGGGTAGGTTTCGGTGGCCCCTACGAGCAGTACGTC. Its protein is CASSLKRGGVGFGGPYEQYV.

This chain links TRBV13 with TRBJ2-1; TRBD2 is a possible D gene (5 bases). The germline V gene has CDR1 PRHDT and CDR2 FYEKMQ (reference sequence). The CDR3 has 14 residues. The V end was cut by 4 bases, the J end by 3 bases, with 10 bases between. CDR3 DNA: TGTGCCAGCAGCTCCCGAGGGAACTACAATGAGCAGTTCTTC. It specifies CASSSRGNYNEQFF.

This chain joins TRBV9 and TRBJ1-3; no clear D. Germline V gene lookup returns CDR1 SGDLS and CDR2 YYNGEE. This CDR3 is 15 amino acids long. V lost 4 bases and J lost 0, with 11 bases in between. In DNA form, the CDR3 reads TGTGCCAGCAGCATAGTCCCCGGCTCTGGAAACACCATATATTTT. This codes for CASSIVPGSGNTIYF.

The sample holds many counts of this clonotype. This CDR3 is CASSSEGQGKGYTF. The CDR3 nucleotides are TGTGCCAGCAGCTCAGAAGGACAGGGAAAAGGCTACACCTTC. The chain couples TRBV7-9 to TRBJ1-2, with 8 bases identical to TRBD1. Trimming removed 4 bases from V and 8 bases from J; junction bases left unmatched: 9. This CDR3 contains 14 residues. CDR1 is SEHNR, CDR2 FQNEAQ, per germline (reference sequence).

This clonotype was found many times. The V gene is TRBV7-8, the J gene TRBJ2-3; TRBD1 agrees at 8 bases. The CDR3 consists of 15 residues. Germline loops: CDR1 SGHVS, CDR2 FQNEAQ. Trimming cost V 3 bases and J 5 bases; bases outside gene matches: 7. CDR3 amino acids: CASSFPAGGEDTQYF. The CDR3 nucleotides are TGTGCCAGCAGCTTCCCGGCAGGGGGCGAAGATACGCAGTATTTT.

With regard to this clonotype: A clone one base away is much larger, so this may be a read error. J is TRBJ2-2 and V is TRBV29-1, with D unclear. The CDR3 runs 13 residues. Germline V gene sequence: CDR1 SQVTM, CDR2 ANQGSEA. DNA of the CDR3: TGCAGCGTTGGGCAGACGAACACCGAGGAGCTGTTTTTT. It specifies CSVGQTNTEELFF.

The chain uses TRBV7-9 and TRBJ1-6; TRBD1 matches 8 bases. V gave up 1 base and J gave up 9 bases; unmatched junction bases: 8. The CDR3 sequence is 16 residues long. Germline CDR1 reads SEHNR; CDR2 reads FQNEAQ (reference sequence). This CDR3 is CASSLVGQVVRSPLHF. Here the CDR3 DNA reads TGTGCCAGCAGCTTAGTGGGACAGGTGGTGCGTTCACCCCTCCACTTT.

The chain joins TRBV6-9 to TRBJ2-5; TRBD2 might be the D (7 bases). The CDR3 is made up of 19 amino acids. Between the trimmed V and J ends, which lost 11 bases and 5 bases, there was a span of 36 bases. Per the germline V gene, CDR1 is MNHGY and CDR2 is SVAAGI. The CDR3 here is CARSAVSRTGGGRWETQYF. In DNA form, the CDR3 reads TGTGCCCGTTCAGCAGTTAGTAGAACGGGCGGGGGCCGCTGGGAGACCCAGTACTTC.

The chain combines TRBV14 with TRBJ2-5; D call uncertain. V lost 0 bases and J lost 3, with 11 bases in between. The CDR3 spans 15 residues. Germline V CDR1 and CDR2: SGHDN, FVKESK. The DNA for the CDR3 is TGTGCCAGCAGCCAAGACCGCAGCCTTAAAGAGACCCAGTACTTC. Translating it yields CASSQDRSLKETQYF. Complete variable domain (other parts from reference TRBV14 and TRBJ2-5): EAGVTQFPSHSVIEKGQTVTLRCDPISGHDNLYWYRRVMGKEIKFLLHFVKESKQDESGMPNNRFLAERTGGTYSTLKVQPAELEDSGVYFCASSQDRSLKETQYFGPGTRLLVL.

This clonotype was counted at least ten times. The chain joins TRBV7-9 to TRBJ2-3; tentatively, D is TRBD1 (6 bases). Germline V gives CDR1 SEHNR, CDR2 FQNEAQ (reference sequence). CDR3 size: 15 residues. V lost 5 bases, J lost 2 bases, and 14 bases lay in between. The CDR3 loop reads CASSPPRGHTDTQYF. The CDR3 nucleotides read TGTGCCAGCAGCCCTCCCCGGGGACACACAGATACGCAGTATTTT.

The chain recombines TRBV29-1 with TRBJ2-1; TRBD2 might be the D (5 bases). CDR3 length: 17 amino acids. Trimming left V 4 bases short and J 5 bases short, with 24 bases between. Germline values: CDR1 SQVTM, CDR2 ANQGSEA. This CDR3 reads CSVGFVIGLAKDNEQFF. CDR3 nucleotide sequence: TGCAGCGTTGGTTTTGTTATAGGGTTAGCGAAGGACAATGAGCAGTTCTTC.

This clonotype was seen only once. The CDR3 loop reads CSARRTGVYGYTF. Written as DNA, the CDR3 is TGCAGTGCTAGAAGGACAGGAGTCTATGGCTACACCTTC. This chain joins TRBV20-1 and TRBJ1-2, with 7 bases that match TRBD1. Germline trimming cut 2 bases from V and 4 bases from J; bases unmatched to any gene: 4. The CDR3 is 13 residues long. Germline lookup yields CDR1 DFQATT and CDR2 SNEGSKA (reference sequence).

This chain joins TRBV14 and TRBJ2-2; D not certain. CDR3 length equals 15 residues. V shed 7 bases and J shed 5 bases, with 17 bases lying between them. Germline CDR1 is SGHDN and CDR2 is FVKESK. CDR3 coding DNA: TGTGCCAGCACCCCGGTGGGCGAAGGGACCGGGGAGCTGTTTTTT. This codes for CASTPVGEGTGELFF.

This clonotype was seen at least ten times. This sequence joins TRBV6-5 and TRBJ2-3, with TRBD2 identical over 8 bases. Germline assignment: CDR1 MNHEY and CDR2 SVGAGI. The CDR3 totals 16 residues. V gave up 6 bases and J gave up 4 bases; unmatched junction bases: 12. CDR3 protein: CASSPRLASVADTQYF. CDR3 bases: TGTGCCAGCAGCCCGAGACTAGCGTCGGTGGCAGATACGCAGTATTTT.

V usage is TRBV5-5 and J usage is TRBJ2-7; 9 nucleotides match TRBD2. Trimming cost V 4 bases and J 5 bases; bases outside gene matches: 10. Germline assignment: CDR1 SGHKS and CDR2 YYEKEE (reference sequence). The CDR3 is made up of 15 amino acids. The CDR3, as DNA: TGTGCCAGCAGCACGGCGGGGGGGGCTGTAAACGAGCAGTACGTC. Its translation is CASSTAGGAVNEQYV.

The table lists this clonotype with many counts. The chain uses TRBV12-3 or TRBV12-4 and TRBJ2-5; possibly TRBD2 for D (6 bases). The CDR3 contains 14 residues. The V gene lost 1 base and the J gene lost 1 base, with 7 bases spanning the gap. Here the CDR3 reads CASSLVTSQETQYF. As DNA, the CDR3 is TGTGCCAGCAGTTTAGTGACTAGCCAAGAGACCCAGTACTTC.

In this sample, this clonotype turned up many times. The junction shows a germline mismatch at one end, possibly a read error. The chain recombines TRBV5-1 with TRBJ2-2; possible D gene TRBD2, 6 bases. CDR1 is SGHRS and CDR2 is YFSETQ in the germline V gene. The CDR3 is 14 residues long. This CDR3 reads CASSWGANTGELFF. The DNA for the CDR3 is TGTGCCAGTTCCTGGGGGGCGAACACCGGGGAGCTGTTTTTT.

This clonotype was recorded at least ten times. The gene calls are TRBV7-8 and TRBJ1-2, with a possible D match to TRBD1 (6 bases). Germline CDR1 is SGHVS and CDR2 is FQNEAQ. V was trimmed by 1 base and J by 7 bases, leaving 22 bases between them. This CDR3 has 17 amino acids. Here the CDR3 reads CASSLGSGQGSSFGYTF. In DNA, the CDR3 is TGTGCCAGCAGCTTAGGATCCGGGCAGGGGAGTTCTTTTGGCTACACCTTC.